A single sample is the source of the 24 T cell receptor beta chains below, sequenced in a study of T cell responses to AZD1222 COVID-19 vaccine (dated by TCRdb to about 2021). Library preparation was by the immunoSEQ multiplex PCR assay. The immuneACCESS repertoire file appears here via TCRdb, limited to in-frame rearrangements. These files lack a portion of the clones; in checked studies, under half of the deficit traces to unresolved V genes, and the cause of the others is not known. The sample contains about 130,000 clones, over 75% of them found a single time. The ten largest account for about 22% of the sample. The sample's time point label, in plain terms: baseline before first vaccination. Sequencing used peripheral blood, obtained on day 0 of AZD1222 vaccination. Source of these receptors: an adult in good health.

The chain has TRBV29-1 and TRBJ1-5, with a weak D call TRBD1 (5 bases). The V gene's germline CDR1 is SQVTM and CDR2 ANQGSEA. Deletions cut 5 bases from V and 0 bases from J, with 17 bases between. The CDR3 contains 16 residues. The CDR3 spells CSVLVQGLNSNQPQHF. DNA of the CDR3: TGCAGCGTTTTGGTTCAGGGTTTGAATAGCAATCAGCCCCAGCATTTT. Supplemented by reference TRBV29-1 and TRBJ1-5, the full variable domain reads SAVISQKPSRDICQRGTSLTIQCQVDSQVTMMFWYRQQPGQSLTLIATANQGSEATYESGFVIDKFPISRPNLTFSTLTVSNMSPEDSSIYLCSVLVQGLNSNQPQHFGDGTRLSIL.

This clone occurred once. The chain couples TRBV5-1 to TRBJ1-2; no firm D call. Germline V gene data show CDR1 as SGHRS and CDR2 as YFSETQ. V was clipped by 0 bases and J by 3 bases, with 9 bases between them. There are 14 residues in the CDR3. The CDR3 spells CASSLAYSDYGYTF. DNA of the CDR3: TGCGCCAGCAGCTTGGCGTACAGTGACTATGGCTACACCTTC.

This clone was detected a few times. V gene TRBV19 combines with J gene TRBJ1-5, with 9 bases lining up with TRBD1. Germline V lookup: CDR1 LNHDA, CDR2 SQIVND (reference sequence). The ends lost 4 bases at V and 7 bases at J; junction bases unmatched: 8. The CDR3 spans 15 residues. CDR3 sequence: CASSTGQGNRQPQHF. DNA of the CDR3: TGTGCCAGTAGTACGGGACAGGGTAATCGCCAGCCCCAGCATTTT.

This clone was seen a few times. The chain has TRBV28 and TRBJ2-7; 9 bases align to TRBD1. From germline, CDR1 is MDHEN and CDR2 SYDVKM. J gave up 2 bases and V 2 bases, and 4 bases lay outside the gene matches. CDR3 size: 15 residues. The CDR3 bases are TGTGCCAGCAGTTTAGGACAGGGGCAGACCTACGAGCAGTACTTC. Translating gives CASSLGQGQTYEQYF.

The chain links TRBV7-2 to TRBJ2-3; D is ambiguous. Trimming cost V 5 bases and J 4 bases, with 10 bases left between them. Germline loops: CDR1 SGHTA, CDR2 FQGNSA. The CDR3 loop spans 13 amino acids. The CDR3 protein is CASSRGEADTQYF. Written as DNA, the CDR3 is TGTGCCAGCAGCAGAGGTGAGGCAGATACGCAGTATTTT.

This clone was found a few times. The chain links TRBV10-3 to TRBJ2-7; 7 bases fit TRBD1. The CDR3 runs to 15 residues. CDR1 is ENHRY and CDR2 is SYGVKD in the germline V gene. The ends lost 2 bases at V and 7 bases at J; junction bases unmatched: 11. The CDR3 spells CAISEGQAGVGEQYF. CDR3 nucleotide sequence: TGTGCCATCAGTGAGGGACAGGCCGGGGTCGGGGAGCAGTACTTC.

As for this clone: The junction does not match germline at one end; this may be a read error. The CDR3 region is CASSLSAGGFFLF. CDR3 DNA sequence: TGTGCCAGCAGTTTATCGGCAGGCGGTTTTTTTCTCTTC. V and J are TRBV28 and TRBJ2-1, with D unclear. Per the germline V gene, CDR1 is MDHEN and CDR2 is SYDVKM. CDR3 size: 13 residues.

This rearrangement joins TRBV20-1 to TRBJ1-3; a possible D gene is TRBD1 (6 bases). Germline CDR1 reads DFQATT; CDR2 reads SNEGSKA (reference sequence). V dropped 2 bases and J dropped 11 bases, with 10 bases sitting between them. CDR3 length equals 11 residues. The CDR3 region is CSARQGSAIYF. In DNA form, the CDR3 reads TGCAGTGCTAGACAGGGGTCGGCCATATATTTT.

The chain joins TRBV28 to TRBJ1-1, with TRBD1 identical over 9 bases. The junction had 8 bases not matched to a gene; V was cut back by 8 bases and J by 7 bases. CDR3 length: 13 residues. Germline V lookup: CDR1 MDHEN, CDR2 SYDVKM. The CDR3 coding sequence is TGTGCCAGCTCTCCGGGACAGGGAGTTGAAGCTTTCTTT. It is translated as CASSPGQGVEAFF.

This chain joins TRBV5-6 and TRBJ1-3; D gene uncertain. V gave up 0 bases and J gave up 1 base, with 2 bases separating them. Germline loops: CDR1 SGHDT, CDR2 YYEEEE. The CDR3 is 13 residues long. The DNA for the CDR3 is TGTGCCAGCAGCTTGGTATCTGGAAACACCATATATTTT. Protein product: CASSLVSGNTIYF. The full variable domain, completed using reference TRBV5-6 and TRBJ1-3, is DAGVTQSPTHLIKTRGQQVTLRCSPKSGHDTVSWYQQALGQGPQFIFQYYEEEERQRGNFPDRFSGHQFPNYSSELNVNALLLGDSALYLCASSLVSGNTIYFGEGSWLTVV.

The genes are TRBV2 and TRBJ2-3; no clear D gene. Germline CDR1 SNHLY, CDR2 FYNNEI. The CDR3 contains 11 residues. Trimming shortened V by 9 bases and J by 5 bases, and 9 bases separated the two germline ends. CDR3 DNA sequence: TGTGCCAGTCAAAGCCGAGATACGCAGTATTTT. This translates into CASQSRDTQYF. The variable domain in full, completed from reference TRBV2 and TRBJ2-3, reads EPEVTQTPSHQVTQMGQEVILRCVPISNHLYFYWYRQILGQKVEFLVSFYNNEISEKSEIFDDQFSVERPDGSNFTLKIRSTKLEDSAMYFCASQSRDTQYFGPGTRLTVL.

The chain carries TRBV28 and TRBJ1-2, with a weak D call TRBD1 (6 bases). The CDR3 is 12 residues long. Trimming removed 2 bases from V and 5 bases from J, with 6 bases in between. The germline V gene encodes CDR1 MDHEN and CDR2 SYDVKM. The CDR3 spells CASSLTGYGYTF. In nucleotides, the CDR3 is TGTGCCAGCAGTTTAACAGGGTATGGCTACACCTTC.

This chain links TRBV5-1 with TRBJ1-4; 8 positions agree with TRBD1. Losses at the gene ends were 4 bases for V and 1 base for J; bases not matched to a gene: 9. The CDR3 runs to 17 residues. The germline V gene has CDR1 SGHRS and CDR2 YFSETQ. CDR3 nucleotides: TGCGCCAGCAGCACTGGACAGGGAAGGGGAACTAATGAAAAACTGTTTTTT. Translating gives CASSTGQGRGTNEKLFF.

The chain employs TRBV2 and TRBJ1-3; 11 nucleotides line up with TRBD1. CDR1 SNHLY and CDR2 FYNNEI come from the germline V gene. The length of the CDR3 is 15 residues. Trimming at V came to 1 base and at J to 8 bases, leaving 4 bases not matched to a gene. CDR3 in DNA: TGTGCCAGCAGTGAAGGGTGGACAGGGGGCCACACCATATATTTT. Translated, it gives CASSEGWTGGHTIYF. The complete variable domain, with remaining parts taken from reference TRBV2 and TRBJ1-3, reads EPEVTQTPSHQVTQMGQEVILRCVPISNHLYFYWYRQILGQKVEFLVSFYNNEISEKSEIFDDQFSVERPDGSNFTLKIRSTKLEDSAMYFCASSEGWTGGHTIYFGEGSWLTVV.

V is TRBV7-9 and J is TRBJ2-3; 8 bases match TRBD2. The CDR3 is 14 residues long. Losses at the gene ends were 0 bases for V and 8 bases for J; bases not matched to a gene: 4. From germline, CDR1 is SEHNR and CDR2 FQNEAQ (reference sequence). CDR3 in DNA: TGTGCCAGCAGCTTAGCTAGCGGGATGGGTACGCAGTATTTT. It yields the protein CASSLASGMGTQYF.

The CDR3 spells CASRPVNTEAFF. CDR3 DNA: TGTGCCAGCAGACCAGTGAACACTGAAGCTTTCTTT. The chain is built from TRBV9 and TRBJ1-1; no clear D. The CDR3 is made up of 12 amino acids. The V gene lost 5 bases and the J gene lost 0 bases, with 5 bases spanning the gap. Per germline, CDR1 SGDLS and CDR2 YYNGEE.

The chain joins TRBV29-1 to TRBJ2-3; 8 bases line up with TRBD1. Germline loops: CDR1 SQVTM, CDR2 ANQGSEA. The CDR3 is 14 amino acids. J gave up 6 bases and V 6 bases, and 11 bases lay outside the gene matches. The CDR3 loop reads CSVLQGGLADTQYF. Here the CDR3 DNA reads TGCAGCGTACTACAGGGGGGTCTAGCTGATACGCAGTATTTT.

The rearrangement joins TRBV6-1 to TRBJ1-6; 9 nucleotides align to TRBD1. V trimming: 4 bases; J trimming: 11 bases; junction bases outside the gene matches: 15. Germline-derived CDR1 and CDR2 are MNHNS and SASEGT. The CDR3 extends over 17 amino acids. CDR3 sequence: CASSVFPGQGGLAPLHF. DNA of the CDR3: TGTGCCAGCAGTGTTTTCCCGGGACAGGGTGGTTTGGCACCCCTCCACTTT.

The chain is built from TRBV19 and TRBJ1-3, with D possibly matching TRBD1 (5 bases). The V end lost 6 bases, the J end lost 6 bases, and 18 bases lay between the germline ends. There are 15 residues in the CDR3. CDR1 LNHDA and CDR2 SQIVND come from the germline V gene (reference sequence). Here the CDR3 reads CASSLNMGELNTIYF. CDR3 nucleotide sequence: TGTGCCAGTAGCCTAAACATGGGGGAGTTAAACACCATATATTTT.

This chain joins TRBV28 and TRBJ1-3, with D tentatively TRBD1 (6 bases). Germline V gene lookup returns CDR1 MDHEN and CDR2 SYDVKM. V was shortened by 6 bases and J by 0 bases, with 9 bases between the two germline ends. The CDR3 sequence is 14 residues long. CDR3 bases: TGTGCCAGCAGAGGGGGGAGCTCTGGAAACACCATATATTTT. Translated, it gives CASRGGSSGNTIYF.

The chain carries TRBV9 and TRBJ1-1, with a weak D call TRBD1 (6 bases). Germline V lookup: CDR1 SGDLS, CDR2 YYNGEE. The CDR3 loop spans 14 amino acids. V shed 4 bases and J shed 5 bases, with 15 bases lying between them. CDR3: CASSPKVGGTEAFF. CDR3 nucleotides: TGTGCCAGCAGCCCGAAAGTAGGGGGAACTGAAGCTTTCTTT.

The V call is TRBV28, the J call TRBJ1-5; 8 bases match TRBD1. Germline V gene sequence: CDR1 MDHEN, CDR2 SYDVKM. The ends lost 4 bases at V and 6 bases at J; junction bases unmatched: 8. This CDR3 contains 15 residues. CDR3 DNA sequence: TGTGCCAGCAGTTCCAGGACAGGGTGGAGTCAGCCCCAGCATTTT. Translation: CASSSRTGWSQPQHF.

In nucleotides, the CDR3 is TGCGCCAGCAGCTTGCAGACAAACACTGAAGCTTTCTTT. This encodes CASSLQTNTEAFF. V usage is TRBV5-1 and J usage is TRBJ1-1; no clear D gene. Germline V CDR1 and CDR2: SGHRS, YFSETQ. The CDR3 length is 13 residues. V lost 1 base and J 2 bases, leaving 6 bases between the germline ends.

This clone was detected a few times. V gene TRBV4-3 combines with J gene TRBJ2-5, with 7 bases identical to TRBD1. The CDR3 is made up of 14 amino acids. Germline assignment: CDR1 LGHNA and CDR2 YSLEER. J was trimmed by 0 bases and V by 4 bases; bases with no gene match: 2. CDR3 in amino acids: CASSPGQNQETQYF. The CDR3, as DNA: TGCGCCAGCAGCCCGGGACAGAACCAAGAGACCCAGTACTTC.